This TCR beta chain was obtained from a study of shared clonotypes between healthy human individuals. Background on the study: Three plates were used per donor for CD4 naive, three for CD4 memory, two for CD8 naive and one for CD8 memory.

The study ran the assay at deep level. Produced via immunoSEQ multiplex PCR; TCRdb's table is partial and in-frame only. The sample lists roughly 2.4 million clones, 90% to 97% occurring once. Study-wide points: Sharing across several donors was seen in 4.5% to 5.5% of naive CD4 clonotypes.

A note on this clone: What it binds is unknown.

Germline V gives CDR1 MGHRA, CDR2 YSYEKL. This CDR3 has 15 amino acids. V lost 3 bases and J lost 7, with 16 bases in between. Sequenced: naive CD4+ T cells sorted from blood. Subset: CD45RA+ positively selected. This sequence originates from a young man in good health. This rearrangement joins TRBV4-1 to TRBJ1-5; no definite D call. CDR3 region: CASSQEPGLGQPQHF. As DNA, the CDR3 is TGCGCCAGCAGCCAGGAACCGGGTCTAGGCCAGCCCCAGCATTTT.